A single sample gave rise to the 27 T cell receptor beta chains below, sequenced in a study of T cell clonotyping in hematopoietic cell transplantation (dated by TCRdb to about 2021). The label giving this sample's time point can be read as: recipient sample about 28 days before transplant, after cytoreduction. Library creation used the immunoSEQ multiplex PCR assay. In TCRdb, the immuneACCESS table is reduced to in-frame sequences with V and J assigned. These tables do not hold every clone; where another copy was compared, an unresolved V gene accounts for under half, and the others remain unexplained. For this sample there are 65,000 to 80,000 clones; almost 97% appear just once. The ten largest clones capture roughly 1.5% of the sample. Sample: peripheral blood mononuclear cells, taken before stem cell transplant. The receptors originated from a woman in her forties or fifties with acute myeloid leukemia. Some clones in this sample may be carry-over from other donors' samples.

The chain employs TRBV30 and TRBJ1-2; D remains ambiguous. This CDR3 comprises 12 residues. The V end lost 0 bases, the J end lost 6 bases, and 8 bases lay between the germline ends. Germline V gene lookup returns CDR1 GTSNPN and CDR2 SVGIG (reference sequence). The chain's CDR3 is CAWSVGPNGYTF. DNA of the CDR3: TGTGCCTGGAGTGTGGGCCCCAATGGCTACACCTTC.

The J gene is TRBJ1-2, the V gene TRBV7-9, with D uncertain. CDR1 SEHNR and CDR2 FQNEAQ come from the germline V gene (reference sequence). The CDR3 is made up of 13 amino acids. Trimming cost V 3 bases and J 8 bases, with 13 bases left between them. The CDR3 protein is CASSFGESGGYTF. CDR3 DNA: TGTGCCAGCAGCTTTGGGGAGAGTGGGGGCTACACCTTC.

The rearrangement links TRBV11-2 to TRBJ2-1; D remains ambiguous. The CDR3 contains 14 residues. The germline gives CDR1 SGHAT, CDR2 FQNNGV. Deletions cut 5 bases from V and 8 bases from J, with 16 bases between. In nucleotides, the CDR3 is TGTGCCAGCAGCCACGACCCTAGTTCATATGAGCAGTTCTTC. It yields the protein CASSHDPSSYEQFF.

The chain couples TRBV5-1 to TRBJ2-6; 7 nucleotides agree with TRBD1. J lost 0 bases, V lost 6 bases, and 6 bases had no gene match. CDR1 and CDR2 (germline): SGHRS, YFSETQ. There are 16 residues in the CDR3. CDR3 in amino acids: CASKPGQSSGANVLTF. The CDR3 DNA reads TGCGCCAGCAAACCGGGACAGAGCTCTGGGGCCAACGTCCTGACTTTC.

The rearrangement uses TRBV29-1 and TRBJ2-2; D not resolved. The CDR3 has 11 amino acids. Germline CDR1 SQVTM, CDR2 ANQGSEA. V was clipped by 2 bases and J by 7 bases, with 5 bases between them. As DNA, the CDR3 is TGCAGCGTTGAAAAAAGCGGGGAGCTGTTTTTT. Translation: CSVEKSGELFF.

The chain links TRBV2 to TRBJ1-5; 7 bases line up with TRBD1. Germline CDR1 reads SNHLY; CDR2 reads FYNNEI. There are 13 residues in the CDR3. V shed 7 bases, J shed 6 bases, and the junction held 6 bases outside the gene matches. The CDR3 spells CASIRQGGQPQHF. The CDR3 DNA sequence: TGTGCCAGCATCAGACAGGGTGGTCAGCCCCAGCATTTT.

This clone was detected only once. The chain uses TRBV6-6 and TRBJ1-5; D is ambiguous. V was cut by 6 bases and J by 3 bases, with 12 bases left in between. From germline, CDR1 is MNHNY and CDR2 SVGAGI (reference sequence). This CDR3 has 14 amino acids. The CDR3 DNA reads TGTGCCAGCAGCGGACCGCGAAACAATCAGCCCCAGCATTTT. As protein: CASSGPRNNQPQHF.

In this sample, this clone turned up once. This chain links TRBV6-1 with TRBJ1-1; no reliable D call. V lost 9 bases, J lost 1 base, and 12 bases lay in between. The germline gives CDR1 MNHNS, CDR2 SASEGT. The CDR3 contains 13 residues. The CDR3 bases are TGTGCCAGTACCTATTCTGGGAACACTGAAGCTTTCTTT. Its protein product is CASTYSGNTEAFF.

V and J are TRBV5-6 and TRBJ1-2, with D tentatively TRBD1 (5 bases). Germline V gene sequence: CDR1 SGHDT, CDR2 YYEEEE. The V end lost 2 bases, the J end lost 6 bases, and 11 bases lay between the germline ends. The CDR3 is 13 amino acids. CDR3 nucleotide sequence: TGTGCCAGCAGCTTCCCAGGGCGTAATGGCTACACCTTC. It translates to CASSFPGRNGYTF.

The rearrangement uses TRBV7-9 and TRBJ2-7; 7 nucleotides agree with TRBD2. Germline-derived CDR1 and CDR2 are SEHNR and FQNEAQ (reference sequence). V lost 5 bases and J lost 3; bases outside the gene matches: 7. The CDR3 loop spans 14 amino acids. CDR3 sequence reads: CASSGGRENYEQYF. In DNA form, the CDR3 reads TGTGCCAGCAGCGGGGGGAGGGAAAACTACGAGCAGTACTTC. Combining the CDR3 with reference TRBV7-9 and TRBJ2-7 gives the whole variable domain DTGVSQNPRHKITKRGQNVTFRCDPISEHNRLYWYRQTLGQGPEFLTYFQNEAQLEKSRLLSDRFSAERPKGSFSTLEIQRTEQGDSAMYLCASSGGRENYEQYFGPGTRLTVT.

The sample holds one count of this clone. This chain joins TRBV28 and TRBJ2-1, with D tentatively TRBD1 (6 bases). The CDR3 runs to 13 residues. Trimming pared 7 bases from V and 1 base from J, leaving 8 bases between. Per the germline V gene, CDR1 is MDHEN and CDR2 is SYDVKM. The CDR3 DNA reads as TGTGCCAGCAACAGGGTATCCTACAATGAGCAGTTCTTC. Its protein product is CASNRVSYNEQFF.

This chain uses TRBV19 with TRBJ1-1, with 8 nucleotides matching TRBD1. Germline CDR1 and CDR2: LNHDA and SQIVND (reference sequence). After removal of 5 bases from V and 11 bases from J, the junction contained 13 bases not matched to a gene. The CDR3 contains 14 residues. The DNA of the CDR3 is TGTGCCAGTAGTCCACCCCGGGACAGGACCCGCGCTTTCTTT. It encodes CASSPPRDRTRAFF.

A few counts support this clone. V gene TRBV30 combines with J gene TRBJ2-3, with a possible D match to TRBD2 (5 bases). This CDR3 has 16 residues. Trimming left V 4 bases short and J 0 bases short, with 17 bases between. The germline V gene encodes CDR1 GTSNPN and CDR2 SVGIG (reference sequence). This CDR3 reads CAWTGSLVPSTDTQYF. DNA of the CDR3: TGTGCCTGGACGGGGAGCCTCGTTCCTAGCACAGATACGCAGTATTTT.

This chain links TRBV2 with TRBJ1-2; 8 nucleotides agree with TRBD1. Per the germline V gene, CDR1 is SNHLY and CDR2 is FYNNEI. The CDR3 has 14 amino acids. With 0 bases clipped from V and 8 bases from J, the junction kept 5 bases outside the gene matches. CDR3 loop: CASSEALSGGGYTF. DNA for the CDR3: TGTGCCAGCAGTGAAGCGCTTTCAGGGGGCGGCTACACCTTC.

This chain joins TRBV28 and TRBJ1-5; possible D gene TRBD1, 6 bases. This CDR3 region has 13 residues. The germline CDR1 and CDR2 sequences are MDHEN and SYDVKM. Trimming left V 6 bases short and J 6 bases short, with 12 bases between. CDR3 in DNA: TGTGCCAGCAGACGGGGGCTCGGTCAGCCCCAGCATTTT. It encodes CASRRGLGQPQHF.

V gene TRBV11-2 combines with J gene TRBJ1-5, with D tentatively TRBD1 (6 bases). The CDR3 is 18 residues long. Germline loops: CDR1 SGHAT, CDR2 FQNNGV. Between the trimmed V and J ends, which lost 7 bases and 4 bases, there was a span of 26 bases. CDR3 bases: TGTGCCAGCACCCCACGGGGGGCTGGTCTCGTCGAAAATCAGCCCCAGCATTTT. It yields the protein CASTPRGAGLVENQPQHF.

CDR3 loop: CASRRDQSSYEQYF. The CDR3 DNA reads TGTGCCAGTCGGCGGGACCAGAGCTCCTACGAGCAGTACTTC. The chain is built from TRBV19 and TRBJ2-7; TRBD2 might be the D (6 bases). This CDR3 has 14 residues. V was trimmed by 8 bases and J by 0 bases, leaving 14 bases between them. Germline V lookup: CDR1 LNHDA, CDR2 SQIVND (reference sequence).

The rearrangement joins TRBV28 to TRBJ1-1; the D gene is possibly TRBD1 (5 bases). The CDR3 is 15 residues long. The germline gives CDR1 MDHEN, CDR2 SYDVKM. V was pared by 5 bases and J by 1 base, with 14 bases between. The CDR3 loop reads CASSPAGLRNTEAFF. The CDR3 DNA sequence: TGTGCCAGCAGTCCCGCGGGACTGCGGAACACTGAAGCTTTCTTT.

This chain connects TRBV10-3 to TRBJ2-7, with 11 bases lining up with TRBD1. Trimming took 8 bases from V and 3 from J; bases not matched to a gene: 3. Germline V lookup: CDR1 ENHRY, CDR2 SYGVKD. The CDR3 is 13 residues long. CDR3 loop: CAIGTGGIYEQYF. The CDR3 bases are TGTGCCATCGGGACAGGGGGGATCTACGAGCAGTACTTC.

The CDR3 reads CASSSTGNYEQYF. CDR3 in DNA: TGTGCCAGCAGCTCGACAGGGAACTACGAGCAGTACTTC. The V and J genes are TRBV7-2 and TRBJ2-7; 7 bases fit TRBD1. CDR3 size: 13 residues. J was trimmed by 3 bases and V by 4 bases; bases with no gene match: 3. Per germline, CDR1 SGHTA and CDR2 FQGNSA.

Written as DNA, the CDR3 is TGTGCCATCAGTGAGGTCGGGGGAGAGACCCAGTACTTC. Amino acids: CAISEVGGETQYF. The chain joins TRBV10-3 to TRBJ2-5; D is possibly TRBD2 (6 bases). V was trimmed by 2 bases and J by 4 bases, leaving 8 bases between them. CDR3 length equals 13 residues. Germline CDR1 ENHRY, CDR2 SYGVKD.

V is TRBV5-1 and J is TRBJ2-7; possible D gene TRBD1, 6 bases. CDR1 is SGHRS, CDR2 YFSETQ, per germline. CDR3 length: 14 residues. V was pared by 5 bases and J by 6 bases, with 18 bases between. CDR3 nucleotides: TGCGCCAGCAGTCTCGAGGGCAGGGGCCCCGAGCAGTACTTC. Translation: CASSLEGRGPEQYF.

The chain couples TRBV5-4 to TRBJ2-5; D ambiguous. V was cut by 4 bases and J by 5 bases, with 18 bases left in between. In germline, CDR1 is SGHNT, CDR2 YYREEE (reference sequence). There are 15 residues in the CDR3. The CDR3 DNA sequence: TGTGCCAGCAGCGTAGCTAGGAGTGTCGGTGAGACCCAGTACTTC. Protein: CASSVARSVGETQYF.

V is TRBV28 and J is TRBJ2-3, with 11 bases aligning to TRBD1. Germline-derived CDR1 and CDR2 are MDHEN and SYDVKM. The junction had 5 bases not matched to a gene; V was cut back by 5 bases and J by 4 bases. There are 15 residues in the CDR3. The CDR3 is CASSGPGQGADTQYF. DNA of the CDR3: TGTGCCAGCAGTGGTCCGGGACAGGGGGCAGATACGCAGTATTTT.

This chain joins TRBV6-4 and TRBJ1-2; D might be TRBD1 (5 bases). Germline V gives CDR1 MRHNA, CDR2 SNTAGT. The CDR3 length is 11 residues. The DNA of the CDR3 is TGTGTCGCAGGGTGTAACTATGGCTACACCTTC. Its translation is CVAGCNYGYTF.

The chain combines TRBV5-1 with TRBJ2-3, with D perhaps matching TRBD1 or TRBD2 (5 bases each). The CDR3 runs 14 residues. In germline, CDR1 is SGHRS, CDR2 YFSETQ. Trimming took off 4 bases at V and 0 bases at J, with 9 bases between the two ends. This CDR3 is CASSLGRSTDTQYF. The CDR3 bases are TGCGCCAGCAGCCTGGGACGGAGCACAGATACGCAGTATTTT.

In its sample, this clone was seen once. The CDR3 coding sequence is TGTGCCAGCAGTGGGGAGCTTAACACTGAAGCTTTCTTT. Encoded protein: CASSGELNTEAFF. This chain uses TRBV6-1 with TRBJ1-1, with unresolved D. CDR1 MNHNS and CDR2 SASEGT come from the germline V gene. This CDR3 spans 13 amino acids. Trimming took 4 bases from V and 2 from J, leaving 8 bases between them.